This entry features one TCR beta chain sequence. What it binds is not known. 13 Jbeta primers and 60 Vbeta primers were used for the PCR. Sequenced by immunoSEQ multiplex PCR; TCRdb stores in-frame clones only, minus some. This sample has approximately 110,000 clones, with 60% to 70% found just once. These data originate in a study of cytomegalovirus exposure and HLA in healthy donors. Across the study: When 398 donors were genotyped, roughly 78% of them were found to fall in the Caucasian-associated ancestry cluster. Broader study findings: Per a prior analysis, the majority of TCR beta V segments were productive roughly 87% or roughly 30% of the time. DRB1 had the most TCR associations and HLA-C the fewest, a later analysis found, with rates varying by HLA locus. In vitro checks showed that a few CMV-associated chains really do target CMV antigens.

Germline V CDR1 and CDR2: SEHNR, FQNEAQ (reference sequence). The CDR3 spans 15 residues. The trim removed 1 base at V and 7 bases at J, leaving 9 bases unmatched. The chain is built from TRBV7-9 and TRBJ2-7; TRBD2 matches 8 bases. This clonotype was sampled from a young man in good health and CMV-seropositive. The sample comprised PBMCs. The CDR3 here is CASSLEPSGREEQYF. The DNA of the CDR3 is TGTGCCAGCAGCTTAGAACCTAGCGGGCGCGAGGAGCAGTACTTC.